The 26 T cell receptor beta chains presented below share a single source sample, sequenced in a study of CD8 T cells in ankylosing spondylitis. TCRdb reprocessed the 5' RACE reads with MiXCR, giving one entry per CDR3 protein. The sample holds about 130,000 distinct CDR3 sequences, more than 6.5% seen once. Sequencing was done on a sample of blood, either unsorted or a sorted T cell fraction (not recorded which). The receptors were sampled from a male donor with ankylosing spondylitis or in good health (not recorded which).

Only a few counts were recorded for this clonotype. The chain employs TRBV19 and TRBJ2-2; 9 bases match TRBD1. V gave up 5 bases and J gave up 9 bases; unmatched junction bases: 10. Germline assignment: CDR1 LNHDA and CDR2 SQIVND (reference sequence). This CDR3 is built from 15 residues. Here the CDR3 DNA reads TGTGCCAGTAGTCTACCCGGGACAGGGCCTCGGGAGCTGTTTTTT. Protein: CASSLPGTGPRELFF. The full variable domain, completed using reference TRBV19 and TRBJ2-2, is DGGITQSPKYLFRKEGQNVTLSCEQNLNHDAMYWYRQDPGQGLRLIYYSQIVNDFQKGDIAEGYSVSREKKESFPLTVTSAQKNPTAFYLCASSLPGTGPRELFFGEGSRLTVL.

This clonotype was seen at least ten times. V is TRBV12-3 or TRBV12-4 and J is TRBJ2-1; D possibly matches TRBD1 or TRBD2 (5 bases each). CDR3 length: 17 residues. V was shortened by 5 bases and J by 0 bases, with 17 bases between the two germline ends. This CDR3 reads CASSGGVRGPSYNEQFF. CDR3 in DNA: TGTGCCAGCAGTGGGGGTGTTCGAGGGCCCTCCTACAATGAGCAGTTCTTC.

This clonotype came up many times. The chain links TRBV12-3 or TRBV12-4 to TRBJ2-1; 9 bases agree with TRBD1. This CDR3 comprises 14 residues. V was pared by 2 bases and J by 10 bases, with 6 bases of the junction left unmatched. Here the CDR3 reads CASSLRTGESEQFF. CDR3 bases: TGTGCCAGCAGTTTAAGGACAGGGGAATCAGAGCAGTTCTTC.

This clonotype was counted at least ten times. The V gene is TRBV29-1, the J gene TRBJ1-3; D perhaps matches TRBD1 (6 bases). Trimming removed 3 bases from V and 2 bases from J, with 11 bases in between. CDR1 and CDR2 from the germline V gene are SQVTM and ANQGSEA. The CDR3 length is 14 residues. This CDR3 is CSVDDGQPGNTIYF. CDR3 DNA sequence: TGCAGCGTTGATGACGGACAGCCTGGAAACACCATATATTTT.

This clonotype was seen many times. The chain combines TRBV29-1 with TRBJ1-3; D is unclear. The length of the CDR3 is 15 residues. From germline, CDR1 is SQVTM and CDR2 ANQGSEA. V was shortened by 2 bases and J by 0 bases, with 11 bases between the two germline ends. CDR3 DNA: TGCAGCGTTGAAAGTGAAGTGGACTCTGGAAACACCATATATTTT. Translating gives CSVESEVDSGNTIYF.

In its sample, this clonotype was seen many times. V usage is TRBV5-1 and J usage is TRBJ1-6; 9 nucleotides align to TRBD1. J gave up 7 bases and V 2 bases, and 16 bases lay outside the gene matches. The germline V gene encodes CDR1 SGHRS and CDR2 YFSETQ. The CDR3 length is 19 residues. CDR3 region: CASSLVPGQGYTANSPLHF. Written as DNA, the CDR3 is TGCGCCAGCAGCTTAGTCCCGGGACAGGGTTATACTGCCAATTCACCCCTCCACTTT. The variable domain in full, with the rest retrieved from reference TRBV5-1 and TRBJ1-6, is KAGVTQTPRYLIKTRGQQVTLSCSPISGHRSVSWYQQTPGQGLQFLFEYFSETQRNKGNFPGRFSGRQFSNSRSEMNVSTLELGDSALYLCASSLVPGQGYTANSPLHFGNGTRLTVT.

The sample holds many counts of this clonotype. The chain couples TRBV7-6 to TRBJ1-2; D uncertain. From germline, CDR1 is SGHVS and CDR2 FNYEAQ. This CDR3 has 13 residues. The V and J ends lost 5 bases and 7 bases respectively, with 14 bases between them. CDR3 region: CASSRGQPGGYTF. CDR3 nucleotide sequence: TGTGCCAGCAGCCGAGGGCAGCCTGGTGGCTACACCTTC.

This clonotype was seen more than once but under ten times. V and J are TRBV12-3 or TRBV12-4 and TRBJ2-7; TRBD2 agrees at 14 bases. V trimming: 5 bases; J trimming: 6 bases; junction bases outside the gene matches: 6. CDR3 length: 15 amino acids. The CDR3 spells CASSLTSGGVSEQYF. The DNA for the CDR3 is TGTGCCAGCAGTCTGACTAGCGGGGGGGTCAGCGAGCAGTACTTC.

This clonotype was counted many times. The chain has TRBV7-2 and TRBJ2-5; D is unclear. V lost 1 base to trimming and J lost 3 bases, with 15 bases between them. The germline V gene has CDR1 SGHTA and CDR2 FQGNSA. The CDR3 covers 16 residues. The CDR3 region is CASSLVRTIREETQYF. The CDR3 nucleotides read TGTGCCAGCAGCTTAGTTCGGACGATTCGGGAAGAGACCCAGTACTTC.

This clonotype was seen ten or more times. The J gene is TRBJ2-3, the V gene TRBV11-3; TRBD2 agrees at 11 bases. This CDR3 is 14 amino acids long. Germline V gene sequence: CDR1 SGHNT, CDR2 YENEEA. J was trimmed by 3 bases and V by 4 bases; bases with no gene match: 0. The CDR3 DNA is TGTGCCAGCAGCTCTAGCGGGAGGACAGATACGCAGTATTTT. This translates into CASSSSGRTDTQYF.

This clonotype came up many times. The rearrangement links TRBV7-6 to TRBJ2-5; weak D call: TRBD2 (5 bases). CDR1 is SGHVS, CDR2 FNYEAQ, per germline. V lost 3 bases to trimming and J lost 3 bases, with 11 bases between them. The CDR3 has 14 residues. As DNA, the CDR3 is TGTGCCAGCAGCTTCGGGGTGGGAAAAGAGACCCAGTACTTC. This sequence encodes CASSFGVGKETQYF.

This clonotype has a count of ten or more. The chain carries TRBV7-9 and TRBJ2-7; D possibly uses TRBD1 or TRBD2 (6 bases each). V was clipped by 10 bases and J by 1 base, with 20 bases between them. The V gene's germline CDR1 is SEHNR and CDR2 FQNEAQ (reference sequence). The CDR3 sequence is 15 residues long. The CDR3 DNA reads TGTGCCACCCTTCAGCCAGGGGAGGCGTCCTACGAGCAGTACTTC. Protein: CATLQPGEASYEQYF.

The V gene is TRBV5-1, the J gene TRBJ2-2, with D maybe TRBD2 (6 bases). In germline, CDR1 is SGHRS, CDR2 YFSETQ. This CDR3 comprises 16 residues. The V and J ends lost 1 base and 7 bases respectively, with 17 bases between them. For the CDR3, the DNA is TGCGCCAGCAGCTTGCGGGCGGGGACCAACGGCGGGGAGCTGTTTTTT. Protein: CASSLRAGTNGGELFF.

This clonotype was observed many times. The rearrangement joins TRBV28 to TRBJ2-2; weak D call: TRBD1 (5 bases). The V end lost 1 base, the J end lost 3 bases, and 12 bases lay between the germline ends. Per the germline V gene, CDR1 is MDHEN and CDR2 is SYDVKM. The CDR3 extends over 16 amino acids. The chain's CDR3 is CASSLSSRADTGELFF. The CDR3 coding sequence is TGTGCCAGCAGTTTATCTTCCAGGGCCGACACCGGGGAGCTGTTTTTT.

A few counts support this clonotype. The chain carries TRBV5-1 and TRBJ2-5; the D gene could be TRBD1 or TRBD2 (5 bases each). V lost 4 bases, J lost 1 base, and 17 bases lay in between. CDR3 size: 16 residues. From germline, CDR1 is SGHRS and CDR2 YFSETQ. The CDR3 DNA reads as TGCGCCAGCAGCCCCAGGCCGGGGCAGAGCCAAGAGACCCAGTACTTC. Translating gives CASSPRPGQSQETQYF.

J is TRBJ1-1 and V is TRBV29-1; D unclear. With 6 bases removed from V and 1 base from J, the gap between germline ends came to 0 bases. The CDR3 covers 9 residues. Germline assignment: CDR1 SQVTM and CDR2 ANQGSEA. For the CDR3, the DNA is TGCAGCGTGAACACTGAAGCTTTCTTT. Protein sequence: CSVNTEAFF.

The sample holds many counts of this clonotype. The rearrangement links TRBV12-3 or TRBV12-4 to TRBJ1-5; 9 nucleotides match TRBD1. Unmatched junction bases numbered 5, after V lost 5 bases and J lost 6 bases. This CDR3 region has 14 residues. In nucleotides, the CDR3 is TGTGCCAGCAGTCCGGGACAGGGAGGTCAGCCCCAGCATTTT. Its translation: CASSPGQGGQPQHF.

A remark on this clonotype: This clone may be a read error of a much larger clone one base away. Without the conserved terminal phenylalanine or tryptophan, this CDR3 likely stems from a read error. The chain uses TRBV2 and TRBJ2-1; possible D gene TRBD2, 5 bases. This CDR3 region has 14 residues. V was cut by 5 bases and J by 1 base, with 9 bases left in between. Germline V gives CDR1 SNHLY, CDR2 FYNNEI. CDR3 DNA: TGTGCCAGCAGTTCGCTAGCATCCTACAATGAGCAGTTCTTG. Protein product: CASSSLASYNEQFL.

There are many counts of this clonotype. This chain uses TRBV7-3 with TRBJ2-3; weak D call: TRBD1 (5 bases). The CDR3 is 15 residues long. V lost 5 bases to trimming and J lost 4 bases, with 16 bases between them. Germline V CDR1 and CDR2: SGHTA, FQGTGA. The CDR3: CASSGNGASADTQYF. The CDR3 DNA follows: TGTGCCAGCAGCGGCAATGGGGCGTCCGCAGATACGCAGTATTTT.

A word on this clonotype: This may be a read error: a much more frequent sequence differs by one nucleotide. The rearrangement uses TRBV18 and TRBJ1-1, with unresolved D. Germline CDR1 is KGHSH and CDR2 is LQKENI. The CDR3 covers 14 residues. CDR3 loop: CASSPNSMNSEAFF. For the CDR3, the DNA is TGTGCCAGCTCACCAAACAGCATGAACAGTGAAGCTTTCTTT.

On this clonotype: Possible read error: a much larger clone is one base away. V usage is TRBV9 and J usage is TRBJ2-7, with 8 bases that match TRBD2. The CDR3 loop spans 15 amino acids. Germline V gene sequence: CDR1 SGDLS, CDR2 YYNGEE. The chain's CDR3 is CARSVGYGGAYEQYF. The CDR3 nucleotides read TGTGCCAGAAGCGTAGGGTACGGGGGGGCCTACGAGCAGTACTTC.

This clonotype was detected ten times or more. CDR3 coding DNA: TGTGCCAGCAGCGCTCGGACAGGCGGAGACTATGGCTACACCTTC. Its protein product is CASSARTGGDYGYTF. The V call is TRBV9, the J call TRBJ1-2; 7 bases are shared with TRBD1. The V and J ends lost 3 bases and 3 bases, in that order; junction bases with no gene match: 8. Germline-derived CDR1 and CDR2 are SGDLS and YYNGEE. This CDR3 comprises 15 residues.

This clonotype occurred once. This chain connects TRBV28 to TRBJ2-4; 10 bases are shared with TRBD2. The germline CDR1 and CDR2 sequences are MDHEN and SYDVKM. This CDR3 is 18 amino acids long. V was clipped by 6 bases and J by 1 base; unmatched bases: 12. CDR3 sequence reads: CASSFGLAGVNAKNIQYF. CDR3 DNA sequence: TGTGCCAGCAGCTTCGGGCTAGCGGGAGTTAACGCCAAAAACATTCAGTACTTC.

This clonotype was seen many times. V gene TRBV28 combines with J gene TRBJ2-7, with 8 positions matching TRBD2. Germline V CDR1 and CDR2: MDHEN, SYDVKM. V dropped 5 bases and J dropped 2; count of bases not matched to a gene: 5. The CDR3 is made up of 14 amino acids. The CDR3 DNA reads TGTGCCAGCAGTATTAGCGGGACTCCCTACGAGCAGTACTTC. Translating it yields CASSISGTPYEQYF.

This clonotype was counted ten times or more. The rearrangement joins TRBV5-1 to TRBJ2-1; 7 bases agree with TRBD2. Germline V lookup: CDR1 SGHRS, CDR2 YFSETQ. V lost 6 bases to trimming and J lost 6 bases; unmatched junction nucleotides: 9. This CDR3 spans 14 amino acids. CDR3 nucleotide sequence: TGCGCCAGCACGGAGGTACTAGCGATCAATGAGCAGTTCTTC. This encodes CASTEVLAINEQFF.

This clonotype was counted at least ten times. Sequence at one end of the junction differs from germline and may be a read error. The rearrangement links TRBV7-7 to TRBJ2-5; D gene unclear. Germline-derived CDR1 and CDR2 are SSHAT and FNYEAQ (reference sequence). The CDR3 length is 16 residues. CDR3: CASSPRRRGSQETQYF. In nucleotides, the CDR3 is TGTGCTAGCAGTCCACGGAGAAGAGGCTCCCAAGAGACCCAGTACTTC.